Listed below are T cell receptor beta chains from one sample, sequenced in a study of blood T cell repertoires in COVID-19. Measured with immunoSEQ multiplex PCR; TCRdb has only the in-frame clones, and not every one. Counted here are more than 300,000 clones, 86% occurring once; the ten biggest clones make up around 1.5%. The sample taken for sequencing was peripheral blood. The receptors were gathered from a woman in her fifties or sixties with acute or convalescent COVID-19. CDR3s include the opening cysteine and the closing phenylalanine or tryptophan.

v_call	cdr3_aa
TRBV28	CASSPPDRGRNIQYF
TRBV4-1	CASSRQLALLGDTQYF
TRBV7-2	CASSLVYTEAFF
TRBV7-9	CASTPWDFTSYEQYF
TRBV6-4	CASSDSGPGSISDTQYF
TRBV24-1	CATSDARTGRNSPLHF
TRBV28	CASSISGRAGLSVSDTQYF
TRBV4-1	CASSQDYLARGDEQFF
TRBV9	CASSVGSGSGQYF
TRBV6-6	CASSAGTRNTGELFF
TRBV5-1	CASSLAFLAGASEQFF
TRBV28	CASSPPSLRSEQYF
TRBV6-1	CASSEKEGRSTEAFF
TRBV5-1	CASSLAGQTEAFF
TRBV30	CAWIPRGLASGRSYEQYF
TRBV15	CATSRGSINEKLFF
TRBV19	CASTPDRGSGYTF
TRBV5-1	CASSSGLAGSSTGELFF
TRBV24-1	CATSDIDRESSYEQYF
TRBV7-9	CASSPRGQATNEKLFF
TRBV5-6	CASSLGLAGLSYEQYF
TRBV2	CASSSDRATEAFF
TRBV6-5	CASSYGGSQETQYF
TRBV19	CASSTQGSMNTGELFF
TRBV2	CASRAAPEQYF
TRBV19	CASSIPRTANTGELFF
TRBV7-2	CASSLNGDTEAFF
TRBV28	CASSLPTTGRQPQHF
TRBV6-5	CASSYSRASGTTWQYF
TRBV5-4	CASSFETGVGSSYNEQFF
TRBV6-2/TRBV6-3	CASSYLSGLLSSYNEQFF
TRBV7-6	CASSLRTSGGTGELFF
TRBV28	CASSLRQGRGRGRASPGELFF